The 16 T cell receptor beta chains reported below all come from one sample, sequenced in a study of T-cell reconstitution after alpha-beta-depleted transplantation in children. TCRbeta library construction was performed incorporating unique molecular identifiers. TCRdb fed the PCR reads into MiXCR, producing one record per CDR3 protein. The data hold over 450,000 distinct CDR3 sequences, with about 10% observed a single time. Specimen: PBMCs, collected before TCRalphabeta/CD19-depleted stem cell transplant. The receptors come from a child aged 2 to 10 with inherited bone marrow failure, due to receive a stem cell transplant.

In its sample, this clonotype was seen many times. The rearrangement links TRBV5-4 to TRBJ2-2; 8 nucleotides align to TRBD1. CDR3 length equals 14 residues. CDR1 is SGHNT, CDR2 YYREEE, per germline (reference sequence). V gave up 3 bases and J gave up 6 bases; unmatched junction bases: 4. This CDR3 is CASSSPTGAGELFF. CDR3 bases: TGTGCCAGCAGCTCCCCGACAGGGGCCGGGGAGCTGTTTTTT.

This clonotype has ten or more counts. This rearrangement joins TRBV7-9 to TRBJ2-7; possible D gene TRBD1, 6 bases. This CDR3 spans 14 amino acids. Germline V gene lookup returns CDR1 SEHNR and CDR2 FQNEAQ (reference sequence). V was shortened by 5 bases and J by 0 bases, with 11 bases between the two germline ends. CDR3 sequence (DNA): TGTGCCAGCAGCACACAGGGCAGCTCCTACGAGCAGTACTTC. Amino acids: CASSTQGSSYEQYF.

The CDR3 DNA follows: TGCGCCAGCAGCCAAGGCAGGACTAGTGTCCCCGGGGAGCTGTTTTTT. It specifies CASSQGRTSVPGELFF. The V and J genes are TRBV4-3 and TRBJ2-2, with 7 bases aligning to TRBD2. Germline CDR1 LGHNA, CDR2 YSLEER. There are 16 residues in the CDR3. V trimming: 1 base; J trimming: 6 bases; junction bases outside the gene matches: 8.

This clonotype was picked up a small number of times. The J gene is TRBJ2-7, the V gene TRBV5-1; 12 bases match TRBD2. From germline, CDR1 is SGHRS and CDR2 YFSETQ. Trimming removed 4 bases from V and 1 base from J; junction bases left unmatched: 3. This CDR3 region has 15 residues. In nucleotides, the CDR3 is TGCGCCAGCAGCGTGACTAGCGGGAGATCCTACGAGCAGTACTTC. It encodes CASSVTSGRSYEQYF.

There are many counts of this clonotype. V is TRBV4-1 and J is TRBJ2-5; the D gene is possibly TRBD1 (5 bases). Trimming took 4 bases from V and 3 from J, leaving 12 bases between them. The CDR3 has 14 residues. From germline, CDR1 is MGHRA and CDR2 YSYEKL. CDR3 coding DNA: TGCGCCAGCAGCCTAACAGGAGTTGAAGAGACCCAGTACTTC. Translating it yields CASSLTGVEETQYF.

Ten or more counts support this clonotype. This chain joins TRBV30 and TRBJ1-4; 8 bases align to TRBD1. The germline gives CDR1 GTSNPN, CDR2 SVGIG (reference sequence). The CDR3 spans 14 residues. The V and J ends lost 0 bases and 7 bases, in that order; junction bases with no gene match: 4. In nucleotides, the CDR3 is TGTGCCTGGAGTGTAAAGGACAGGGTTGAAAAACTGTTTTTT. It specifies CAWSVKDRVEKLFF.

This clonotype was detected ten times or more. The chain combines TRBV24-1 with TRBJ2-3; tentatively, D is TRBD1 or TRBD2 (5 bases each). Looked up from germline, CDR1 is KGHDR and CDR2 is SFDVKD. The CDR3 has 16 amino acids. The V end was cut by 3 bases, the J end by 5 bases, with 17 bases between. The CDR3 DNA follows: TGTGCCACCAGTGATCCGGTCGGGACCACAGGAGATACGCAGTATTTT. It encodes CATSDPVGTTGDTQYF.

V and J are TRBV6-5 and TRBJ2-7; maybe TRBD2 (5 bases). Germline CDR1 MNHEY, CDR2 SVGAGI. With 8 bases removed from V and 4 bases from J, the gap between germline ends came to 12 bases. This CDR3 has 12 amino acids. In DNA form, the CDR3 reads TGTGCCAGCCCCGACGGGGTATACGAGCAGTACTTC. Translation: CASPDGVYEQYF.

About this clonotype itself: Just one base apart from a much larger clone, this may be a read error. This CDR3 reads CASRSGPQTDSGNTIYF. CDR3 bases: TGTGCCAGCCGCTCAGGGCCCCAAACGGATTCTGGAAACACCATATATTTT. The V call is TRBV5-5, the J call TRBJ1-3, with a weak D call TRBD1 (5 bases). The CDR3 extends over 17 amino acids. Trimming shortened V by 7 bases and J by 1 base, and 21 bases separated the two germline ends. CDR1 and CDR2 from the germline V gene are SGHKS and YYEKEE (reference sequence).

This clonotype appeared many times. This chain links TRBV20-1 with TRBJ2-7, with a possible D match to TRBD2 (5 bases). CDR3 length equals 15 residues. V lost 5 bases and J lost 0, with 17 bases in between. CDR1 DFQATT and CDR2 SNEGSKA come from the germline V gene (reference sequence). CDR3 bases: TGCAGTGCTGGCGACGGAGGCATGGGCTCCTACGAGCAGTACTTC. Protein sequence: CSAGDGGMGSYEQYF.

This clonotype occurred a few times. The rearrangement links TRBV28 to TRBJ2-7, with D perhaps given as TRBD1 or TRBD2 (5 bases each). CDR3 size: 13 residues. The V gene lost 6 bases and the J gene lost 7 bases, with 16 bases spanning the gap. CDR1 and CDR2 from the germline V gene are MDHEN and SYDVKM. CDR3 sequence (DNA): TGTGCCAGCAGCAGGGACGTCTCGTGGGAGCAGTACTTC. Encoded protein: CASSRDVSWEQYF.

The sample holds many counts of this clonotype. The chain carries TRBV28 and TRBJ1-1; perhaps TRBD1 as D (6 bases). The CDR3 is 17 amino acids. Germline CDR1 MDHEN, CDR2 SYDVKM. Trimming removed 6 bases from V and 1 base from J, with 21 bases in between. The CDR3 here is CASSFGGFAGQNTEAFF. The CDR3 nucleotides are TGTGCCAGCAGCTTCGGGGGCTTTGCGGGGCAGAACACTGAAGCTTTCTTT.

This clonotype has a handful of counts. The V call is TRBV18, the J call TRBJ2-2; no clear D. The V gene's germline CDR1 is KGHSH and CDR2 LQKENI. The CDR3 runs to 13 residues. V lost 1 base, J lost 11 bases, and 11 bases lay in between. The CDR3 bases are TGTGCCAGCTCACCACTCACCGACGGAGAGCTGTTTTTT. It encodes CASSPLTDGELFF.

This clonotype was recorded at least ten times. This chain uses TRBV27 with TRBJ1-1, with D hard to call. With 2 bases removed from V and 0 bases from J, the gap between germline ends came to 7 bases. The CDR3 extends over 14 amino acids. Germline-derived CDR1 and CDR2 are MNHEY and SMNVEV (reference sequence). The CDR3 region has the DNA TGTGCCAGCAGTTTACGGGCAATGAACACTGAAGCTTTCTTT. As protein: CASSLRAMNTEAFF.

This clonotype appeared many times. The chain combines TRBV4-3 with TRBJ1-1; D gene unclear. V was cut by 0 bases and J by 5 bases, with 10 bases left in between. The germline CDR1 and CDR2 sequences are LGHNA and YSLEER. The CDR3 totals 14 residues. CDR3 sequence reads: CASSQETTGTEAFF. The CDR3 DNA reads TGCGCCAGCAGCCAAGAAACCACCGGAACTGAAGCTTTCTTT.

This clonotype has a count of ten or more. The rearrangement joins TRBV5-1 to TRBJ2-5; D may be TRBD1 or TRBD2 (5 bases each). Germline V gene sequence: CDR1 SGHRS, CDR2 YFSETQ. The CDR3 is 15 amino acids. V lost 2 bases, J lost 5 bases, and 16 bases lay in between. The chain's CDR3 is CASSFLNPEGETQYF. In DNA, the CDR3 is TGCGCCAGCAGCTTTTTAAACCCCGAGGGGGAGACCCAGTACTTC.